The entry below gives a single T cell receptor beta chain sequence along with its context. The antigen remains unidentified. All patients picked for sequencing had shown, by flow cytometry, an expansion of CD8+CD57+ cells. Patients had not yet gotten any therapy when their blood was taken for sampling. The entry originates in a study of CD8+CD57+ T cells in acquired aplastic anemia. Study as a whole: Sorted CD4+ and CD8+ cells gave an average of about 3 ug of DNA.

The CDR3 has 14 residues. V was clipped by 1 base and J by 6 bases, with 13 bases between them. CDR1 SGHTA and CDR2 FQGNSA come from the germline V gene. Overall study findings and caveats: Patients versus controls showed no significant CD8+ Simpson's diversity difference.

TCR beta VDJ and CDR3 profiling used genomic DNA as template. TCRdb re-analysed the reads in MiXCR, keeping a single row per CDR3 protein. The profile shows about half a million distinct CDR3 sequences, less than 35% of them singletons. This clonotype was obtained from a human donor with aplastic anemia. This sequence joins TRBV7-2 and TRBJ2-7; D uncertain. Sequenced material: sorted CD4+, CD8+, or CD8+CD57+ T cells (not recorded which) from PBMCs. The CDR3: CASSLVGLSGEQYF. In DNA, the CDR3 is TGTGCCAGCAGCTTAGTGGGGTTATCGGGCGAGCAGTACTTC.